A selection of T cell receptor beta chains follows, all from one sample in a study of blood T cell repertoires in COVID-19. TCRdb keeps only in-frame clones here, not all; method: immunoSEQ multiplex PCR. Of about 160,000 clones listed, more than 60% are singletons. Sequencing was done on a sample of peripheral blood. The receptors derive from a man in his sixties with acute or convalescent COVID-19. Both conserved end residues are part of each CDR3. Fields, in order: J gene, D gene, clone size, V gene, CDR3 length, CDR3 DNA, CDR3 protein. A D gene is named only where the DNA matches it firmly. Rows give clone size only sometimes, using once, few, many, or a class for an expanded clone.

>TRBJ2-3|TRBD2|NA|TRBV6-2/TRBV6-3|15
TGTGCCAGCAGTCCCGAAGCGGGGGGCACAGATACGCAGTATTTT
CASSPEAGGTDTQYF
>TRBJ2-3|NA|NA|TRBV7-2|15
TGTGCCAGCAGCCCGTCGGGGGTTATGACAGATACGCAGTATTTT
CASSPSGVMTDTQYF
>TRBJ1-1|TRBD1|NA|TRBV6-5|14
TGTGCCAGCACTAGGGACAGGGGTACCACTGAAGCTTTCTTT
CASTRDRGTTEAFF
>TRBJ1-2|TRBD1|NA|TRBV5-3|15
TGTGCCAGACCCCCCGGGAGGGGGCGGGAGTATGGCTACACCTTC
CARPPGRGREYGYTF
>TRBJ2-7|TRBD1|NA|TRBV7-9|16
TGTGCCAGCAGCTCGACAGGGGGCTCAACTCTCTACGAGCAGTACTTC
CASSSTGGSTLYEQYF
>TRBJ2-3|NA|once|TRBV24-1|13
TGTGCCACCAGTGATGGGGGCGCAGATACGCAGTATTTT
CATSDGGADTQYF
>TRBJ1-4|NA|NA|TRBV6-6|12
TGTGCCAGCACAGGGTCGGATGAAAAACTGTTTTTT
CASTGSDEKLFF
>TRBJ2-1|NA|NA|TRBV18|14
TGTGCCAGCTCACCAGGGGAGTGGGAAGGTGAGCAGTTCTTC
CASSPGEWEGEQFF
>TRBJ2-7|TRBD1|NA|TRBV5-6|14
TGTGCCAGCAGCCCCGGGACAGGGAGTTACGAGCAGTACTTC
CASSPGTGSYEQYF
>TRBJ2-3|NA|once|TRBV11-2|15
TGTGCCAGCAGCTTAGGCAGGGCCCCGACAGATACGCAGTATTTT
CASSLGRAPTDTQYF
>TRBJ1-2|NA|once|TRBV5-5|13
TGTGCCAGCAGCTTGTACAATAACTATGGCTACACCTTC
CASSLYNNYGYTF
>TRBJ1-3|NA|NA|TRBV29-1|14
TGCAGCGTTACCTTCCCGGTAACTGGAAACACCATATATTTT
CSVTFPVTGNTIYF
>TRBJ2-1|NA|once|TRBV24-1|12
TGTGCCACCGGAGGATACGGCAATGAGCAGTTCTTC
CATGGYGNEQFF
>TRBJ2-3|NA|NA|TRBV2|12
TGTGCCAGCAGTGGTAGCGCAGATACGCAGTATTTT
CASSGSADTQYF
>TRBJ2-5|TRBD2|NA|TRBV6-5|14
TGTGCCAGCAGTCCTAGCGGGGGGGCGCAGACCCAGTACTTC
CASSPSGGAQTQYF
>TRBJ2-5|NA|once|TRBV5-1|15
TGCGCCAGCAGCTTGGTGAGGCCCGGAGGGGAGACCCAGTACTTC
CASSLVRPGGETQYF
>TRBJ2-2|TRBD1|few|TRBV27|16
TGTGCCAGCAGTTCCAGCCAGGGGGAGTTCACCGGGGAGCTGTTTTTT
CASSSSQGEFTGELFF
>TRBJ2-7|NA|NA|TRBV6-5|14
TGTGCCAGCAGTTTGACAGGATATACCTACGAGCAGTACTTC
CASSLTGYTYEQYF
>TRBJ2-1|NA|NA|TRBV7-3|16
TGTGCCAGCAGCCCCATCGTAGGGGTTTCCTACAATGAGCAGTTCTTC
CASSPIVGVSYNEQFF
>TRBJ2-5|TRBD2|few|TRBV4-2|15
TGTGCCAGCAGCCTAGGACTAGCGGGGATCGAGACCCAGTACTTC
CASSLGLAGIETQYF
>TRBJ1-1|NA|NA|TRBV5-6|12
TGTGCCAGCAGCCTGGGTAGCACTGAAGCTTTCTTT
CASSLGSTEAFF
>TRBJ2-5|TRBD1|once|TRBV11-3|13
TGTGCCAGCAGCTTAAGACAGGGAGAGACCCAGTACTTC
CASSLRQGETQYF
>TRBJ2-5|NA|NA|TRBV2|13
TGTGCCAGCAGTGAATTAGCGGTGGGGACCCAGTACTTC
CASSELAVGTQYF
>TRBJ2-7|TRBD1|NA|TRBV4-1|16
TGCGCCAGCAGCCAAGATGGGTCAGGGGGCTCCTACGAGCAGTACTTC
CASSQDGSGGSYEQYF
>TRBJ1-1|NA|NA|TRBV2|14
TGTGCCAGCCTAACCGGGACAACGAACACTGAAGCTTTCTTT
CASLTGTTNTEAFF
>TRBJ2-5|NA|NA|TRBV5-1|15
TGCGCCAGCAGCCCCGACAGGGGAGGGGGAGAGACCCAGTACTTC
CASSPDRGGGETQYF
>TRBJ1-5|NA|few|TRBV2|14
TGTGCCAGCAGTGACCAGGCCGTCAATCAGCCCCAGCATTTT
CASSDQAVNQPQHF
>TRBJ1-5|NA|NA|TRBV7-2|13
TGTGCCAGCAGCGCACAGGGTAATCAGCCCCAGCATTTT
CASSAQGNQPQHF
>TRBJ1-5|TRBD1|NA|TRBV6-6|16
TGTGCCAGCAGTCCCCTGGACAGGGGCTGGAATCAGCCCCAGCATTTT
CASSPLDRGWNQPQHF
>TRBJ2-5|NA|NA|TRBV9|16
TGTGCCAGCAGCGTAAATTCAGGGGCTGGAAGGGAGACCCAGTACTTC
CASSVNSGAGRETQYF
>TRBJ2-3|TRBD2|NA|TRBV6-2/TRBV6-3|17
TGTGCCAGCAGTTATTCAGGGCTAGCGGGGGACACAGATACGCAGTATTTT
CASSYSGLAGDTDTQYF
>TRBJ2-1|TRBD1|NA|TRBV27|14
TGTGCCAGCAGTCCTCCTGGACAGGGCAATGAGCAGTTCTTC
CASSPPGQGNEQFF
>TRBJ1-5|TRBD1|NA|TRBV4-1|13
TGCGCCAGCGGACAGGACCCAAATCAGCCCCAGCATTTT
CASGQDPNQPQHF
>TRBJ2-5|TRBD2|few|TRBV30|12
TGTGCCTGGGACCGGGGGGAAGAGACCCAGTACTTC
CAWDRGEETQYF
>TRBJ2-5|NA|NA|TRBV5-1|13
TGCGCCAGCAGCTTGGGTAGCTCCGAGACCCAGTACTTC
CASSLGSSETQYF
>TRBJ1-1|TRBD1|NA|TRBV5-4|11
TGTGCCAGCAGCCGGGACAGGGGGGCTTTCTTT
CASSRDRGAFF
>TRBJ2-5|NA|NA|TRBV18|13
TGTGCCAGCTCACCAACGGTTCAAGAGACCCAGTACTTC
CASSPTVQETQYF
>TRBJ2-7|TRBD2|NA|TRBV5-4|15
TGTGCCAGCAGCTTGGGGCTAGCGGGGACCTACGAGCAGTACTTC
CASSLGLAGTYEQYF
>TRBJ1-2|TRBD1|NA|TRBV12-3/TRBV12-4|13
TGTGCCAGCAGTTTAAGGGGGCCCTATGGCTACACCTTC
CASSLRGPYGYTF
>TRBJ2-4|TRBD1|NA|TRBV10-3|16
TGTGCCATCAGTGAGACTACACAACAGGGGCAGGGGATTCAGTACTTC
CAISETTQQGQGIQYF
>TRBJ2-3|NA|NA|TRBV3-1/TRBV3-2|16
TGTGCCAGCAGCCCCCGAAGCACCCTTAGCACAGATACGCAGTATTTT
CASSPRSTLSTDTQYF
>TRBJ1-3|NA|few|TRBV4-1|16
TGCGCCAGCAGCCAAGGACAGCGACACTCTGGAAACACCATATATTTT
CASSQGQRHSGNTIYF
>TRBJ2-7|NA|few|TRBV3-1/TRBV3-2|12
TGTGCCAGCAGCCTTCAAATCTACGAGCAGTACTTC
CASSLQIYEQYF
>TRBJ2-2|NA|NA|TRBV6-5|14
TGTGCCAGCAAGGGGGAGACGAGGACCGGGGAGCTGTTTTTT
CASKGETRTGELFF